Below, one T cell receptor (beta chain) is given with its context. Its target is unknown. Treatment of patients with chemo-refractory metastatic non-small-cell lung cancer consisted of focal radiation plus CTLA-4 blockade with ipilimumab. This table comes from immunoSEQ multiplex PCR, and its TCRdb copy is limited to in-frame clones, with some not included. The sample consists of 81,000 or so clones, around 90% of them appearing once. These data are taken from a study of radiotherapy plus CTLA-4 blockade in lung cancer. The wider study: Disease control reached 31%, with objective responses in over 15%.

Whole-study results and caveats: Expansion in blood of tumor-derived TCR clones was seen after radiotherapy plus ipilimumab.

The specimen was peripheral blood, collected from a patient treated with radiotherapy plus ipilimumab. This TCR was sampled from a human donor with non-small cell lung cancer who had stable disease on radiotherapy plus ipilimumab.

The CDR3 DNA reads as TGTGCCAGCAGCTTAGCCGGGCCATCCTACGAGCAGTACTTC. It translates to CASSLAGPSYEQYF. This chain links TRBV7-9 with TRBJ2-7; D gene uncertain. V lost 0 bases and J lost 1, with 7 bases in between. This CDR3 spans 14 amino acids. The germline V gene encodes CDR1 SEHNR and CDR2 FQNEAQ (reference sequence).